The TCR beta chain described here comes from a study of blood T cell repertoires in COVID-19. Study-wide background: Acute and convalescent COVID-19 samples came from the United States, Italy and Spain. In each case, the material was cDNA or gDNA derived from T cells, B-cell-depleted T cells, or PBMCs.

Some clones are missing from TCRdb's copy, which holds only in-frame ones; the method was immunoSEQ multiplex PCR. The data hold around 100,000 clones, with roughly nine tenths observed a single time. Trimming took off 5 bases at V and 3 bases at J, with 17 bases between the two ends. Germline V gene sequence: CDR1 MDHEN, CDR2 SYDVKM. The CDR3 totals 15 residues. The sample comprised peripheral blood. This sequence was found in a woman over 75 in a cohort sampled during active COVID-19. The chain links TRBV28 to TRBJ2-7, with TRBD1 as a possible D gene (5 bases). CDR3 DNA sequence: TGTGCCAGCAGTCAAAGTGGTCCAGGGAACTACGAGCAGTACTTC. The encoded protein is CASSQSGPGNYEQYF.